The rows below give T cell receptor beta chains drawn from one sample of a study of blood T cell repertoires in COVID-19. Produced via immunoSEQ multiplex PCR; TCRdb's table is partial and in-frame only. The table lists 200,000 or so clones, just over 85% of them singletons. The sample was PBMCs or T cells enriched from blood (not recorded which). The receptors here all came from a woman between 35 and 50 years old with acute COVID-19. CDR3s include the opening cysteine and the closing phenylalanine or tryptophan. Fields, in order: V gene, J gene, CDR3 length, clone size, D gene, CDR3 DNA, CDR3 protein. A D gene is named only where the DNA matches it firmly. Clone size is given for some rows only: seen once, a few or many times, or a class if the clone is expanded.

V: TRBV4-2
J: TRBJ2-6
length: 19
size: -
D: -
DNA: TGTGCCAGCAGCCAAGAAGCAACCCTCTCCTACTCTGGGGCCAACGTCCTGACTTTC
CDR3: CASSQEATLSYSGANVLTF

V: TRBV5-8
J: TRBJ2-2
length: 17
size: -
D: -
DNA: TGTGCCAGCAGCTTTGCCTACAGGTTTTTAAACACCGGGGAGCTGTTTTTT
CDR3: CASSFAYRFLNTGELFF

V: TRBV9
J: TRBJ2-5
length: 17
size: -
D: TRBD1
DNA: TGTGCCAGCAGCCTAGTTCCGGGACAGGGGGCACAAGAGACCCAGTACTTC
CDR3: CASSLVPGQGAQETQYF

V: TRBV28
J: TRBJ1-5
length: 15
size: -
D: -
DNA: TGTGCCAGCAGTTTAGGTACAGTAAGTAATCAGCCCCAGCATTTT
CDR3: CASSLGTVSNQPQHF

V: TRBV30
J: TRBJ1-2
length: 13
size: few
D: TRBD1
DNA: TGTGCCTGGAGTGCGACGGACAGGACAGAAAGGACCTTC
CDR3: CAWSATDRTERTF

V: TRBV28
J: TRBJ2-7
length: 14
size: -
D: -
DNA: TGTGCCAGCAGTTCACCAGTCCCCTCCTACGAGCAGTACTTC
CDR3: CASSSPVPSYEQYF

V: TRBV5-1
J: TRBJ2-5
length: 15
size: -
D: -
DNA: TGCGCCAGCAGCTTGGCGGGGGGACAAATCGAGACCCAGTACTTC
CDR3: CASSLAGGQIETQYF

V: TRBV19
J: TRBJ2-5
length: 12
size: -
D: TRBD1
DNA: TGTGCCAGCCATGGGACAGAAGAGACCCAGTACTTC
CDR3: CASHGTEETQYF

V: TRBV7-2
J: TRBJ1-5
length: 15
size: -
D: -
DNA: TGTGCCAGCAGCACCGGACACAATAGCAATCAGCCCCAGCATTTT
CDR3: CASSTGHNSNQPQHF

V: TRBV19
J: TRBJ2-3
length: 16
size: -
D: TRBD1
DNA: TGTGCCAGTAGTCCCCGGACAGGGGACCACGCGGATACGCAGTATTTT
CDR3: CASSPRTGDHADTQYF

V: TRBV28
J: TRBJ2-3
length: 14
size: -
D: TRBD1
DNA: TGTGCCAGCAGCTCCCCTCCGGGACAGCATACGCAGTATTTT
CDR3: CASSSPPGQHTQYF

V: TRBV9
J: TRBJ2-3
length: 18
size: once
D: TRBD2
DNA: TGTGCCAGCAGCGGGGGACTAGCGGGAGGACCGAGCACAGATACGCAGTATTTT
CDR3: CASSGGLAGGPSTDTQYF

V: TRBV11-3
J: TRBJ2-7
length: 17
size: -
D: TRBD2
DNA: TGTGCCAGCAGTTATGGACTAGCGGGAGTTCAAAATGACGAGCAGTACTTC
CDR3: CASSYGLAGVQNDEQYF

V: TRBV10-3
J: TRBJ1-1
length: 13
size: -
D: -
DNA: TGTGCCAGCGGAGGGTTGTGGAACACTGAAGCTTTCTTT
CDR3: CASGGLWNTEAFF

V: TRBV15
J: TRBJ1-1
length: 14
size: once
D: -
DNA: TGTGCCACCAGCAGGTTCGACAGGAACACTGAAGCTTTCTTT
CDR3: CATSRFDRNTEAFF

V: TRBV18
J: TRBJ2-7
length: 12
size: once
D: TRBD1
DNA: TGTGCCAGCTCACCAGAAGGACAGGGTCGGTACTTC
CDR3: CASSPEGQGRYF

V: TRBV2
J: TRBJ1-5
length: 15
size: few
D: TRBD1
DNA: TGTGCCAGCACCCAGGGACAGGGAGGGTATCAGCCCCAGCATTTT
CDR3: CASTQGQGGYQPQHF

V: TRBV5-1
J: TRBJ2-1
length: 16
size: -
D: TRBD2
DNA: TGCGCCAGCAGACGAGACCTAGCGGGAGTCAGCAATGAGCAGTTCTTC
CDR3: CASRRDLAGVSNEQFF

V: TRBV10-3
J: TRBJ2-7
length: 13
size: -
D: TRBD2
DNA: TGTGCCATCAGTGCGGGAGGCTCCTACGAGCAGTACTTC
CDR3: CAISAGGSYEQYF

V: TRBV12-5
J: TRBJ1-1
length: 13
size: -
D: -
DNA: TGTGCTAGTGGTTTGGTCCCAGGGGCTGAAGCTTTCTTT
CDR3: CASGLVPGAEAFF

V: TRBV28
J: TRBJ2-7
length: 12
size: -
D: -
DNA: TGTGCCAGCGGAGGGGGCCCCTACGAGCAGTACTTC
CDR3: CASGGGPYEQYF

V: TRBV9
J: TRBJ1-1
length: 13
size: -
D: -
DNA: TGTGCCAGCAGCGAGGGGGATGAAACTGAAGCTTTCTTT
CDR3: CASSEGDETEAFF

V: TRBV28
J: TRBJ1-4
length: 12
size: few
D: -
DNA: TGTGCCAGCAGTCATGGAGGTGAAAAACTGTTTTTT
CDR3: CASSHGGEKLFF

V: TRBV6-5
J: TRBJ2-7
length: 15
size: -
D: -
DNA: TGTGCCAGCTTCGGAGGCGCCCGTAGCTCCTACGAGCAGTACTTC
CDR3: CASFGGARSSYEQYF

V: TRBV12-3/TRBV12-4
J: TRBJ2-2
length: 13
size: -
D: -
DNA: TGTGCCAGCAGCCCGTCCCTTACCGGGGAGCTGTTTTTT
CDR3: CASSPSLTGELFF

V: TRBV12-3/TRBV12-4
J: TRBJ2-7
length: 13
size: -
D: -
DNA: TGTGCCAGCAGTTTAGGGGGCGTCTACGAGCAGTACTTC
CDR3: CASSLGGVYEQYF